The 4 T cell receptor beta chains listed next were all sequenced from one sample in a study of cytomegalovirus exposure and HLA in healthy donors. Researchers ran the PCR with 60 Vbeta and 13 Jbeta primers. TCRdb's copy holds only in-frame clones and misses some; the assay was immunoSEQ multiplex PCR. Of roughly 150,000 clones in the sample, over 75% are singletons; the top ten hold about 0.66%. Source material: PBMCs. The source of these receptors is a male donor in good health and CMV-seronegative.

The CDR3 reads CASSEWGLGEKLFF. CDR3 coding DNA: TGTGCCAGCAGTGAATGGGGGCTAGGGGAAAAACTGTTTTTT. This sequence joins TRBV2 and TRBJ1-4, with TRBD1 as a possible D gene (6 bases). V shed 2 bases and J shed 8 bases, with 12 bases lying between them. Germline lookup yields CDR1 SNHLY and CDR2 FYNNEI. The CDR3 runs to 14 residues.

The chain uses TRBV6-5 and TRBJ1-2, with D uncertain. Looked up from germline, CDR1 is MNHEY and CDR2 is SVGAGI. V lost 5 bases to trimming and J lost 3 bases, with 16 bases between them. The CDR3 consists of 15 residues. This CDR3 is CASSRRRGRDYGYTF. The DNA for the CDR3 is TGTGCCAGCAGTCGCCGTCGGGGTCGGGACTATGGCTACACCTTC.

For this clone: Other DNA sequences from this sample encode an identical CDR3 as well. The chain is built from TRBV6-1 and TRBJ2-5; no definite D call. Per the germline V gene, CDR1 is MNHNS and CDR2 is SASEGT. The V end was cut by 6 bases, the J end by 3 bases, with 11 bases between. The CDR3 is 13 amino acids. DNA of the CDR3: TGTGCCAGCAGGAAGCGACCGAAAGAGACCCAGTACTTC. Translation gives CASRKRPKETQYF.

This rearrangement joins TRBV7-9 to TRBJ2-7; D uncertain. The germline V gene has CDR1 SEHNR and CDR2 FQNEAQ (reference sequence). Deletions cut 3 bases from V and 4 bases from J, with 22 bases between. The CDR3 totals 17 residues. CDR3 nucleotide sequence: TGTGCCAGCAGCTTGGGTCAGTCTTTGGCAGGCGAATACGAGCAGTACTTC. Its translation is CASSLGQSLAGEYEQYF.